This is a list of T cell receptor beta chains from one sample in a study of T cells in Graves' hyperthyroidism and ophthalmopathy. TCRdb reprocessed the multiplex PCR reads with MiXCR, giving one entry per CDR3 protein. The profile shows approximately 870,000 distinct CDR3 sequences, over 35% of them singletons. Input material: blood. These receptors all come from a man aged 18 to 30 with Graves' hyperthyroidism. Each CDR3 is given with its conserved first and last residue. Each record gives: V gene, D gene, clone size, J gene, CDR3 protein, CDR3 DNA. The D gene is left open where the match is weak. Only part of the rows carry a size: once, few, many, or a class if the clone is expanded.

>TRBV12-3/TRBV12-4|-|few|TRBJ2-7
CASARVHTFGQYF
TGTGCCAGTGCTAGGGTCCACACCTTTGGGCAGTACTTC
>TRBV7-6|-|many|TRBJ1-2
CASSQSGASYGYTF
TGTGCCAGCAGCCAAAGCGGGGCCTCCTATGGCTACACCTTC
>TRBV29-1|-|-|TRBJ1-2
CSVPWGAYYGYTF
TGCAGCGTTCCTTGGGGCGCGTATTATGGCTACACCTTC
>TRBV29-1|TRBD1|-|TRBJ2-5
CSGGTGVGEQYF
TGCAGCGGGGGGACAGGGGTCGGAGAGCAGTACTTC
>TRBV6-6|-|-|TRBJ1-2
CASSYSSRVESGYTF
TGTGCCAGCAGTTACTCTAGCAGGGTAGAATCTGGCTACACCTTC
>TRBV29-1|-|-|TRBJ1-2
CSVEAGGPGYTF
TGCAGCGTTGAAGCGGGAGGGCCTGGCTACACCTTC
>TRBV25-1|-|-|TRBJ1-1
CASTDPGMGTEAFF
TGTGCCAGCACCGACCCCGGGATGGGGACTGAAGCTTTCTTT
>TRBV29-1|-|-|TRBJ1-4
CSVEDSGGEKLFF
TGCAGCGTTGAAGACAGTGGGGGCGAAAAACTGTTTTTT
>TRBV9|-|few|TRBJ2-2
CASSLRGQGGTGELFF
TGTGCCAGCAGCCTCAGAGGCCAGGGCGGGACCGGGGAGCTGTTTTTT
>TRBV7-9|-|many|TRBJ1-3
CASSTQTDCGNTIYF
TGTGCCAGCAGCACCCAGACAGACTGTGGAAACACCATATATTTT
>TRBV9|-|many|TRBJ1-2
CASSVATGPQYGYTF
TGTGCCAGCAGCGTAGCGACAGGTCCCCAATATGGCTACACCTTC
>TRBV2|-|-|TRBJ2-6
CACVRGGGNVLTF
TGTGCCTGCGTCAGGGGAGGGGGCAACGTCCTGACTTTC
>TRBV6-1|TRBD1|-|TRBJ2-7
CATQGSLDRAHEQYF
TGTGCCACCCAAGGAAGCTTAGACAGGGCCCACGAGCAGTACTTC
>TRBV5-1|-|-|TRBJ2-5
CASSFLDRGETQYF
TGCGCCAGCAGCTTCCTCGATAGAGGGGAGACCCAGTACTTC
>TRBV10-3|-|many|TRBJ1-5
CAISESAGEPQHF
TGTGCCATCAGTGAGTCTGCGGGAGAGCCCCAGCATTTT
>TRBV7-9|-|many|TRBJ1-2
CASSLIPGRDYGYTF
TGTGCCAGCAGCTTAATTCCAGGGCGCGACTATGGCTACACCTTC
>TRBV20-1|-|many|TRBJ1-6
CSARVTGDNSPLHF
TGCAGTGCTAGAGTGACAGGCGATAATTCACCCCTCCACTTT
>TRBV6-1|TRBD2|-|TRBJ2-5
CASSEIGRGEETQYF
TGTGCCAGCAGTGAAATCGGACGGGGGGAAGAGACCCAGTACTTC
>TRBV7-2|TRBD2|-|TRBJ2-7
CASSPTSAMSYGQYF
TGTGCCAGCAGCCCGACTAGCGCCATGTCCTACGGGCAGTACTTC
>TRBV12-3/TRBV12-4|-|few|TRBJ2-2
CASSQHLLELFF
TGTGCCAGCAGTCAACATCTCCTCGAGCTGTTTTTT
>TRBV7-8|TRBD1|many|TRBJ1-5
CASSLVRQGNQPQHF
TGTGCCAGCAGCTTAGTGAGACAGGGTAATCAGCCCCAGCATTTT
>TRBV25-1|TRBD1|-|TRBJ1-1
CASRRAGTGMNTEAFF
TGTGCCAGCAGACGAGCCGGGACAGGCATGAACACTGAAGCTTTCTTT
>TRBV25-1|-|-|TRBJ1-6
CASGGRLRNSPLHF
TGTGCCAGCGGCGGGCGGCTCCGAAATTCACCCCTCCACTTT
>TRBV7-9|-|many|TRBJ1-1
CASSLAQGRNTEAFF
TGTGCCAGCAGCTTAGCGCAGGGGAGGAACACTGAAGCTTTCTTT
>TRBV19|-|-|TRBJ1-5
CASTPGGRLNQPQHF
TGTGCCAGTACCCCGGGGGGCAGACTCAATCAGCCCCAGCATTTT
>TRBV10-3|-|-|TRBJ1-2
CAISPGLLGYTF
TGTGCCATCAGTCCAGGGCTGCTTGGCTACACCTTC
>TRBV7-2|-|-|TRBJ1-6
CASSPSGAGEAGSPLHF
TGTGCCAGCAGCCCAAGTGGGGCAGGGGAAGCGGGTTCACCCCTCCACTTT
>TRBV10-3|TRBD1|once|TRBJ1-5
CATSQTGGRNQPQHF
TGTGCCACCAGTCAGACAGGGGGCCGTAATCAGCCCCAGCATTTT
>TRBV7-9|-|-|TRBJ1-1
CASSFYQNTEAFF
TGTGCCAGCAGCTTTTACCAGAACACTGAAGCTTTCTTT
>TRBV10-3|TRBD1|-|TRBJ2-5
CAIRTTGGQETQYF
TGCGCCATCAGGACGACAGGGGGCCAAGAGACCCAGTACTTC